These 6 T cell receptor beta chains came from one sample sequenced in a study of T cells in Graves' hyperthyroidism and ophthalmopathy. Researchers amplified the TCR beta CDR3 regions from RNA transcripts. Using the HTBI primer set, a first-round RT-PCR was run on the TCR CDR3. TCRdb used MiXCR to reprocess the multiplex PCR reads, holding one entry per CDR3 protein. The sample has hundreds of thousands of distinct CDR3 sequences; around 42% are singletons. Specimen: peripheral blood or thyroid tissue (not recorded which). The source is a woman between 18 and 30 years old with Graves' hyperthyroidism.

The chain links TRBV7-9 to TRBJ1-1; D is unresolved. Germline V gives CDR1 SEHNR, CDR2 FQNEAQ (reference sequence). The CDR3 totals 17 residues. V was pared by 4 bases and J by 0 bases, with 18 bases between. The chain's CDR3 is CASSSVAAGSVNTEAFF. The CDR3 DNA reads TGTGCCAGCAGCTCCGTCGCGGCGGGAAGTGTGAACACTGAAGCTTTCTTT.

The V and J genes are TRBV12-3 or TRBV12-4 and TRBJ2-7, with 8 bases fitting TRBD2. Trimming cost V 5 bases and J 4 bases; bases outside gene matches: 7. CDR3 length: 14 residues. The CDR3 spells CASSTSGEKYEQYF. DNA of the CDR3: TGTGCCAGCAGTACTAGCGGAGAGAAATACGAGCAGTACTTC.

This clonotype was recorded a few times. This chain uses TRBV12-3 or TRBV12-4 with TRBJ1-1; 11 positions agree with TRBD1. The V and J ends lost 6 bases and 4 bases, in that order; junction bases with no gene match: 7. This CDR3 is built from 15 residues. The CDR3 DNA reads as TGTGCCAGCAGCTGGACAGGGGGCAAAAGCACTGAAGCTTTCTTT. This sequence encodes CASSWTGGKSTEAFF.

This clonotype was found many times. This chain uses TRBV11-3 with TRBJ1-6; D remains ambiguous. Trimming removed 3 bases at V and 8 bases at J, with 11 bases between. The CDR3 totals 14 residues. Looked up from germline, CDR1 is SGHNT and CDR2 is YENEEA. DNA for the CDR3: TGTGCCAGCAGCTTGTGGGGTAGCGATTCACCCCTCCACTTT. This gives the protein CASSLWGSDSPLHF.

The chain employs TRBV15 and TRBJ1-2, with no clear D. Germline V gives CDR1 LNHNV, CDR2 YYDKDF (reference sequence). V was shortened by 3 bases and J by 5 bases, with 10 bases between the two germline ends. The length of the CDR3 is 13 residues. The DNA of the CDR3 is TGTGCCACCAGCAGCCAAGTTGAGTATGGCTACACCTTC. It encodes CATSSQVEYGYTF.

The CDR3 bases are TGCGCCAGCAGCCAAGTGCAGGGTTGGGGTCAGCCCCAGCATTTT. The encoded protein is CASSQVQGWGQPQHF. The chain couples TRBV4-3 to TRBJ1-5; tentatively, D is TRBD1 (5 bases). V was clipped by 1 base and J by 6 bases, with 13 bases between them. The CDR3 runs 15 residues. The germline gives CDR1 LGHNA, CDR2 YSLEER.